These 32 T cell receptor beta chains were all obtained from the same sample, sequenced in a study of blood T cell repertoires in COVID-19. Libraries were prepared by immunoSEQ multiplex PCR; TCRdb keeps only in-frame clonotypes and omits some of them. There are fewer than 350,000 clones in the sample; 90% occur only once, and over 4% lies in the top ten. The sample taken for sequencing was PBMCs or T cells enriched from blood (not recorded which). These receptors all stem from a woman aged 25 to 39 with acute COVID-19.

V is TRBV28 and J is TRBJ2-7; D possibly corresponds to TRBD2 (6 bases). V was shortened by 3 bases and J by 1 base, with 7 bases between the two germline ends. The CDR3 extends over 13 amino acids. Germline-derived CDR1 and CDR2 are MDHEN and SYDVKM. DNA of the CDR3: TGTGCCAGCAGTTTGGAGGGGTCCTACGAGCAGTACTTC. Encoded protein: CASSLEGSYEQYF.

V usage is TRBV29-1 and J usage is TRBJ2-1, with TRBD2 identical over 10 bases. The CDR3 spans 16 residues. Germline CDR1 and CDR2: SQVTM and ANQGSEA. V lost 0 bases and J lost 5; bases outside the gene matches: 7. In DNA, the CDR3 is TGCAGCGTTGAAGATCCCCTAGCGGGGGATGACAATGAGCAGTTCTTC. Protein sequence: CSVEDPLAGDDNEQFF.

The CDR3 coding sequence is TGTGCCAGTAGTTCCCAGAAGGGGCAGCCCCAGCATTTT. Its protein is CASSSQKGQPQHF. V usage is TRBV19 and J usage is TRBJ1-5; perhaps TRBD1 as D (5 bases). The V and J ends lost 5 bases and 7 bases respectively, with 12 bases between them. The CDR3 totals 13 residues. The germline CDR1 and CDR2 sequences are LNHDA and SQIVND (reference sequence).

V and J are TRBV7-9 and TRBJ2-7, with 14 positions matching TRBD2. J gave up 0 bases and V 5 bases, and 0 bases lay outside the gene matches. Germline lookup yields CDR1 SEHNR and CDR2 FQNEAQ (reference sequence). CDR3 length: 15 residues. Here the CDR3 DNA reads TGTGCCAGCAGCGGGACTAGCGGGAGCTCCTACGAGCAGTACTTC. Protein product: CASSGTSGSSYEQYF.

The V and J genes are TRBV27 and TRBJ1-2, with D maybe TRBD1 (6 bases). V was clipped by 4 bases and J by 8 bases, with 14 bases between them. Germline CDR1 MNHEY, CDR2 SMNVEV (reference sequence). The CDR3 is 13 amino acids. CDR3 amino acids: CASSSGHLEGYTF. In DNA form, the CDR3 reads TGTGCCAGCAGTTCGGGACACCTGGAGGGCTACACCTTC.

The genes are TRBV5-1 and TRBJ1-2, with 7 positions matching TRBD1. V lost 0 bases, J lost 2 bases, and 1 base stayed unmatched. From germline, CDR1 is SGHRS and CDR2 YFSETQ. This CDR3 contains 14 residues. The CDR3: CASSLGTGNYGYTF. The CDR3 bases are TGCGCCAGCAGCTTGGGGACAGGAAACTATGGCTACACCTTC.

This chain links TRBV6-2 or TRBV6-3 with TRBJ2-2; 13 positions match TRBD2. The J segment lost 6 bases and the V segment lost 5 bases, leaving 3 bases of the junction unmatched. This CDR3 is built from 15 residues. Germline loops: CDR1 MNHEY, CDR2 SVGEGT. The DNA of the CDR3 is TGTGCCAGCAGTCGGACTAGCGGGAGTTCCGGGGAGCTGTTTTTT. Amino acids: CASSRTSGSSGELFF.

This chain joins TRBV28 and TRBJ2-1; tentative D call: TRBD2 (7 bases). Deletions cut 4 bases from V and 8 bases from J, with 24 bases between. Germline V gene data show CDR1 as MDHEN and CDR2 as SYDVKM. This CDR3 is 17 amino acids long. The CDR3 sequence: CASSYSIGGGANHEQFF. DNA of the CDR3: TGTGCCAGCAGTTACTCCATCGGCGGGGGCGCTAACCATGAGCAGTTCTTC.

The V gene is TRBV7-3, the J gene TRBJ1-1; TRBD1 might be the D (5 bases). Germline V CDR1 and CDR2: SGHTA, FQGTGA. V was shortened by 2 bases and J by 3 bases, with 7 bases between the two germline ends. The CDR3 is 13 residues long. Written as DNA, the CDR3 is TGTGCCAGCAGCTTACTCAGGGACACTGAAGCTTTCTTT. Translated: CASSLLRDTEAFF.

V usage is TRBV3-1 (or the pseudogene TRBV3-2) and J usage is TRBJ1-1; maybe TRBD1 (5 bases). The CDR3 is 15 residues long. Looked up from germline, CDR1 is LGHDT and CDR2 is YNNKEL (reference sequence). The ends were cut back, 2 bases at V and 1 base at J, with 11 bases in the middle. This chain's CDR3 is CASSQSRVANTEAFF. CDR3 DNA sequence: TGTGCCAGCAGCCAAAGCAGGGTGGCGAACACTGAAGCTTTCTTT.

The rearrangement links TRBV11-3 to TRBJ2-7; 9 bases match TRBD1. In germline, CDR1 is SGHNT, CDR2 YENEEA. The CDR3 covers 15 residues. Trimming cost V 3 bases and J 5 bases; bases outside gene matches: 8. The DNA for the CDR3 is TGTGCCAGCAGCTTGGCGGGGACAGGGAACCACGAGCAGTACTTC. Its translation: CASSLAGTGNHEQYF.

This clone was detected once. The CDR3 reads CASSLSPSGSQGTGELFF. CDR3 DNA sequence: TGTGCCAGCAGCTTATCTCCTAGCGGGAGCCAGGGCACCGGGGAGCTGTTTTTT. This chain connects TRBV7-3 to TRBJ2-2, with 10 bases that match TRBD2. The CDR3 contains 18 residues. Germline V CDR1 and CDR2: SGHTA, FQGTGA. The V segment lost 2 bases and the J segment 4 bases; nucleotides outside the gene matches: 10.

The chain combines TRBV19 with TRBJ1-5, with 7 bases lining up with TRBD1. Trimming cost V 7 bases and J 0 bases; bases outside gene matches: 3. CDR3 length: 14 amino acids. Germline V gives CDR1 LNHDA, CDR2 SQIVND (reference sequence). In DNA, the CDR3 is TGTGCCAGTAACTGGGACAGTAGCAATCAGCCCCAGCATTTT. Residues: CASNWDSSNQPQHF. Based on the CDR3 plus reference TRBV19 and TRBJ1-5, the full variable domain is DGGITQSPKYLFRKEGQNVTLSCEQNLNHDAMYWYRQDPGQGLRLIYYSQIVNDFQKGDIAEGYSVSREKKESFPLTVTSAQKNPTAFYLCASNWDSSNQPQHFGDGTRLSIL.

The chain is built from TRBV18 and TRBJ2-2; 9 bases agree with TRBD1. V was pared by 3 bases and J by 7 bases, with 3 bases of the junction left unmatched. Germline CDR1 and CDR2: KGHSH and LQKENI. CDR3 length equals 14 residues. The CDR3: CASSPGTGYGELFF. The DNA of the CDR3 is TGTGCCAGCTCACCCGGGACAGGGTACGGGGAGCTGTTTTTT.

The genes are TRBV12-3 or TRBV12-4 and TRBJ1-6; D is unresolved. The CDR3 loop spans 12 amino acids. V lost 6 bases, J lost 7 bases, and 7 bases lay in between. CDR3 nucleotide sequence: TGTGCCAGCAGCGGGATAAATTCACCCCTCCACTTT. Translation gives CASSGINSPLHF.

This clone was recorded only once. The rearrangement joins TRBV7-2 to TRBJ2-2; tentative D call: TRBD2 (6 bases). CDR1 and CDR2 from the germline V gene are SGHTA and FQGNSA. The CDR3 runs 15 residues. V shed 5 bases and J shed 2 bases, with 12 bases lying between them. The CDR3 spells CASSLLATNTGELFF. As DNA, the CDR3 is TGTGCCAGCAGCCTCCTAGCGACCAACACCGGGGAGCTGTTTTTT.

V usage is TRBV15 and J usage is TRBJ2-3; D may be TRBD1 (5 bases). The germline V gene encodes CDR1 LNHNV and CDR2 YYDKDF (reference sequence). CDR3 size: 13 residues. The germline V and J ends were trimmed by 3 bases and 6 bases, with 10 bases remaining between them. The CDR3 sequence: CATSSENRDTQYF. CDR3 bases: TGTGCCACCAGCAGCGAAAACAGGGATACGCAGTATTTT. Full variable domain (missing parts from reference TRBV15 and TRBJ2-3): DAMVIQNPRYQVTQFGKPVTLSCSQTLNHNVMYWYQQKSSQAPKLLFHYYDKDFNNEADTPDNFQSRRPNTSFCFLDIRSPGLGDTAMYLCATSSENRDTQYFGPGTRLTVL.

The table lists this clone with a few counts. The chain employs TRBV5-4 and TRBJ2-7; 7 bases are a match to TRBD1. The CDR3 is 14 residues long. Unmatched junction bases numbered 3, after V lost 0 bases and J lost 3 bases. Germline lookup yields CDR1 SGHNT and CDR2 YYREEE (reference sequence). DNA for the CDR3: TGTGCCAGCAGCTTGGCGGGACAGTACTACGAGCAGTACTTC. Protein product: CASSLAGQYYEQYF.

The chain uses TRBV4-1 and TRBJ1-2; 7 bases map to TRBD1. V trimming: 2 bases; J trimming: 3 bases; junction bases outside the gene matches: 6. Germline V gene data show CDR1 as MGHRA and CDR2 as YSYEKL. There are 15 residues in the CDR3. The CDR3 sequence is CASSQTRTGDYGYTF. The CDR3 bases are TGCGCCAGCAGCCAAACAAGGACAGGAGACTATGGCTACACCTTC.

V gene TRBV27 combines with J gene TRBJ1-6, with unresolved D. The CDR3 runs 14 residues. CDR1 and CDR2 (germline): MNHEY, SMNVEV (reference sequence). V dropped 3 bases and J dropped 9 bases, with 12 bases sitting between them. The CDR3, as DNA: TGTGCCAGCAGTTTCCAGGCTTTGGGTTCACCCCTCCACTTT. Its protein is CASSFQALGSPLHF.

The rearrangement links TRBV12-3 or TRBV12-4 to TRBJ1-2; no clear D. The V end was cut by 10 bases, the J end by 7 bases, with 10 bases between. The CDR3 spans 10 residues. The CDR3 DNA reads as TGTGCCACTTCGACTCTTGGCTACACCTTC. This gives the protein CATSTLGYTF.

The chain couples TRBV27 to TRBJ1-4, with TRBD1 matching over 10 bases. Germline V gene lookup returns CDR1 MNHEY and CDR2 SMNVEV (reference sequence). The V and J ends lost 5 bases and 7 bases, in that order; junction bases with no gene match: 7. This CDR3 contains 15 residues. The CDR3 here is CASSQSGQGGEKLFF. The CDR3 DNA sequence: TGTGCCAGCAGTCAATCAGGACAGGGGGGTGAAAAACTGTTTTTT. The variable domain in full, completed from reference TRBV27 and TRBJ1-4, reads EAQVTQNPRYLITVTGKKLTVTCSQNMNHEYMSWYRQDPGLGLRQIYYSMNVEVTDKGDVPEGYKVSRKEKRNFPLILESPSPNQTSLYFCASSQSGQGGEKLFFGSGTQLSVL.

The V gene is TRBV6-4, the J gene TRBJ2-1, with D possibly TRBD1 on 6 matching bases. CDR3 size: 15 residues. In germline, CDR1 is MRHNA, CDR2 SNTAGT. Trimming removed 6 bases from V and 9 bases from J, with 21 bases in between. This chain's CDR3 is CASSPQGTSATEQFF. CDR3 coding DNA: TGTGCCAGCAGCCCCCAGGGGACCTCGGCGACTGAGCAGTTCTTC.

J is TRBJ1-3 and V is TRBV25-1; 8 nucleotides line up with TRBD1. Trimming at V came to 3 bases and at J to 3 bases, leaving 4 bases not matched to a gene. This CDR3 is built from 15 residues. Germline V lookup: CDR1 MGHDK, CDR2 SYGVNS. CDR3 nucleotide sequence: TGTGCCAGCAGTGACCCCGGGACAGGTGGAAACACCATATATTTT. Amino acids: CASSDPGTGGNTIYF.

The CDR3 loop is CASSISSAGANYGYTF. DNA of the CDR3: TGTGCCAGTAGTATAAGTTCGGCAGGGGCGAACTATGGCTACACCTTC. The chain is built from TRBV19 and TRBJ1-2; D perhaps matches TRBD1 (6 bases). Germline CDR1 is LNHDA and CDR2 is SQIVND (reference sequence). The CDR3 runs to 16 residues. Trimming stripped 2 bases from V and 2 bases from J, with 15 bases between.

This clone was observed a handful of times. The chain links TRBV7-9 to TRBJ2-2, with 8 positions matching TRBD2. V lost 5 bases, J lost 5 bases, and 4 bases stayed unmatched. The CDR3 consists of 14 residues. Per germline, CDR1 SEHNR and CDR2 FQNEAQ (reference sequence). The CDR3 DNA sequence: TGTGCCAGCAGCGCGGGACTAGTGACCGGGGAGCTGTTTTTT. Protein sequence: CASSAGLVTGELFF.

This chain links TRBV19 with TRBJ2-5; D gene unclear. The germline V and J ends were trimmed by 3 bases and 3 bases, with 5 bases remaining between them. The CDR3 consists of 12 residues. Germline CDR1 LNHDA, CDR2 SQIVND (reference sequence). CDR3: CASSMREETQYF. CDR3 DNA sequence: TGTGCCAGTAGTATGAGAGAAGAGACCCAGTACTTC.

This clone occurred a few times. The V gene is TRBV24-1, the J gene TRBJ2-3; TRBD2 is a possible D gene (5 bases). The CDR3 loop spans 17 amino acids. CDR1 is KGHDR, CDR2 SFDVKD, per germline. V was pared by 7 bases and J by 3 bases, with 22 bases between. The CDR3, as DNA: TGTGCCACCAGGAACGGGGATCGAGGAGTAGGGACAGATACGCAGTATTTT. Translated: CATRNGDRGVGTDTQYF.

The genes are TRBV19 and TRBJ2-7; a weak D match, TRBD1 (6 bases). The germline V gene has CDR1 LNHDA and CDR2 SQIVND (reference sequence). V was trimmed by 7 bases and J by 5 bases, leaving 21 bases between them. This CDR3 region has 15 residues. CDR3 amino acids: CASTTGEQGWNEQYF. CDR3 nucleotide sequence: TGTGCCAGTACAACCGGAGAACAGGGATGGAACGAGCAGTACTTC.

This chain uses TRBV15 with TRBJ2-7; the match to TRBD2 covers 13 bases. J gave up 3 bases and V 3 bases, and 5 bases lay outside the gene matches. The CDR3 consists of 16 residues. In germline, CDR1 is LNHNV, CDR2 YYDKDF (reference sequence). The CDR3 sequence is CATSSGGTSGNYEQYF. The CDR3 DNA is TGTGCCACCAGCAGCGGGGGGACTAGCGGGAACTACGAGCAGTACTTC.

The rearrangement links TRBV28 to TRBJ1-5, with a weak D call TRBD1 (6 bases). The germline gives CDR1 MDHEN, CDR2 SYDVKM. Between the trimmed V and J ends, which lost 5 bases and 10 bases, there was a span of 9 bases. This CDR3 contains 11 residues. The CDR3 here is CASSARGPQHF. Here the CDR3 DNA reads TGTGCCAGCAGTGCCAGGGGTCCCCAGCATTTT.

About this clone: Other DNA sequences in this specimen translate into the identical CDR3. V usage is TRBV18 and J usage is TRBJ1-3; D is uncertain. Germline CDR1 and CDR2: KGHSH and LQKENI. Trimming took 0 bases from V and 0 from J, leaving 6 bases between them. CDR3 length: 15 residues. The CDR3 DNA follows: TGTGCCAGCTCACCACCGGCAAGCTCTGGAAACACCATATATTTT. As protein: CASSPPASSGNTIYF.